This T cell receptor beta chain was sequenced in a study of cytomegalovirus exposure and HLA in healthy donors. Overall study findings and caveats: Earlier results showed most TCR beta V segments being productive about 87% or about 30% of the time. The likely origin of a cluster of highly shared sequence variants was a sequencing artifact.

PCR involved 60 Vbeta and 13 Jbeta primers. TCRdb keeps only in-frame clones here, not all; method: immunoSEQ multiplex PCR. The sample has around 180,000 clones; around 80% are singletons. Per germline, CDR1 KGHSH and CDR2 LQKENI. This CDR3 comprises 16 residues. V shed 5 bases, J shed 1 base, and the junction held 7 bases outside the gene matches. As to this clone: No antigen is known for it.

Sequencing used PBMCs. This TCR came from a woman aged 40 to 50 in good health and CMV-seronegative. The chain links TRBV18 to TRBJ2-5, with TRBD2 identical over 10 bases. The CDR3 protein is CASSSTTSGTQETQYF. CDR3 in DNA: TGTGCCAGCTCAAGTACTACTAGCGGGACCCAAGAGACCCAGTACTTC. Full variable domain (missing parts from reference TRBV18 and TRBJ2-5): NAGVMQNPRHLVRRRGQEARLRCSPMKGHSHVYWYRQLPEEGLKFMVYLQKENIIDESGMPKERFSAEFPKEGPSILRIQQVVRGDSAAYFCASSSTTSGTQETQYFGPGTRLLVL.